These T cell receptor beta chains were read from a single sample in a study of cytomegalovirus exposure and HLA in healthy donors. The assay was immunoSEQ multiplex PCR, and TCRdb's table has in-frame clones only and misses some. The sample data list around 200,000 clones. Sequenced material: PBMCs. The source is a girl aged 2 to 10 in good health and CMV-seropositive. The CDR3 runs from the conserved cysteine through the conserved F or W. The D gene is left open where the match is weak.

TGTGCCAGCAGTTCCGTGGACAGCCAAGAGACCCAGTACTTC	CASSSVDSQETQYF	TRBJ2-5	TRBV28	-
TGTGCCAGCAGTGGGACAGGGAAGGACACTGAAGCTTTCTTT	CASSGTGKDTEAFF	TRBJ1-1	TRBV2	TRBD1
TGCAGCGTTTTAGGGGGGGATGGCTACACCTTC	CSVLGGDGYTF	TRBJ1-2	TRBV29-1	-
TGTGCCAGCTCACCACCGAGCCCAGGAGCGGCCTACGAGCAGTACTTC	CASSPPSPGAAYEQYF	TRBJ2-7	TRBV18	-
TGTGCCAGCCAGGAGGTCGGCATCCAGTACTTC	CASQEVGIQYF	TRBJ2-4	TRBV18	-
TGTGCCAGCAAAGCGACCGGGACTAGCGCCTACGAGCAGTACTTC	CASKATGTSAYEQYF	TRBJ2-7	TRBV28	TRBD2
TGTGCCAGCAGTGAATACGGGAACACTGAAGCTTTCTTT	CASSEYGNTEAFF	TRBJ1-1	TRBV6-1	-
TGTGCCAGCAGTTCCCGGACTAGCGGAGAGTACAATGAGCAGTTCTTC	CASSSRTSGEYNEQFF	TRBJ2-1	TRBV27	TRBD2
TGTGCCAGCAGCTTAGTTTTCGGGACAGATGAAAAACTGTTTTTT	CASSLVFGTDEKLFF	TRBJ1-4	TRBV7-9	TRBD1
TGTGCCAGCAGTCCCCAGACAGGGTTTAATGAAAAACTGTTTTTT	CASSPQTGFNEKLFF	TRBJ1-4	TRBV28	TRBD1
TGTGCCAGCAGTGCTCCCCCTAGCGGGAGGGCCATCACCGGGGAGCTGTTTTTT	CASSAPPSGRAITGELFF	TRBJ2-2	TRBV6-1	TRBD2
TGTGCCAGCAGTGAAGGTACAGTCTCTGGAAACACCATATATTTT	CASSEGTVSGNTIYF	TRBJ1-3	TRBV6-1	-
TGTGCCAGCAGCCTCAGGCGACTAGCGGGTATCTACGAGCAGTACTTC	CASSLRRLAGIYEQYF	TRBJ2-7	TRBV11-2	TRBD2
TGTGCCAGCAGCACGGGACTAGCAGGGTGGGCCCAAGAGACCCAGTACTTC	CASSTGLAGWAQETQYF	TRBJ2-5	TRBV7-2	TRBD2
TGTGCCATCAGTCTAACCCTTTATAGCGGGGGGACCTACGAGCAGTACTTC	CAISLTLYSGGTYEQYF	TRBJ2-7	TRBV10-3	TRBD2
TGTGCCGGTGGCAGCTCTGGAAACACCATATATTTT	CAGGSSGNTIYF	TRBJ1-3	TRBV28	-
TGTGCCAGCAGCACCTCAAAGGCGGACTGGTTCCACGAGCAGTACTTC	CASSTSKADWFHEQYF	TRBJ2-7	TRBV21-1	-
TGTGCCAGCAGCGTGCGCGGCCGCACAGATACGCAGTATTTT	CASSVRGRTDTQYF	TRBJ2-3	TRBV9	-
TGTGCCAGCAGCTTATTCGAGGCCTTGGCCTACGAGCAGTACTTC	CASSLFEALAYEQYF	TRBJ2-7	TRBV7-2	-
TGTGCCAGCAGTCCCATACCGGGACAGGGGATTGAGCAGTTCTTC	CASSPIPGQGIEQFF	TRBJ2-1	TRBV27	TRBD1
TGTGCCAGCAGCCGGGGGGACGTGAACTCCTACGAGCAGTACTTC	CASSRGDVNSYEQYF	TRBJ2-7	TRBV28	TRBD2
TGCGCCAGCAGTTCAACGGAGGAAGAAAAACTGTTCTTT	CASSSTEEEKLFF	TRBJ1-4	TRBV4-1	-
TGTGCCAGCAGTATACAGGGGGAAGGACAGCCCCAGCATTTT	CASSIQGEGQPQHF	TRBJ1-5	TRBV28	TRBD1
TGTGCCAGCAGCTTCGGGGGGACCAATGAGCAGTTCTTC	CASSFGGTNEQFF	TRBJ2-1	TRBV5-6	TRBD2
TGTGCCAGCAGCCCCCGGTTGGTGGCGGGGAGCGAGTCAAAACTGTTTTTT	CASSPRLVAGSESKLFF	TRBJ1-4	TRBV2	-
TGCGCCAGCAGCTTGGTACGGGGCTATGGCTACACCTTC	CASSLVRGYGYTF	TRBJ1-2	TRBV5-1	-
TGTGCCAGCAGCTTCCTGGGAAACACCATATATTTT	CASSFLGNTIYF	TRBJ1-3	TRBV5-6	-
TGTGCCAGCAGCTCCCTCCCCTACAATGAGCAGTTCTTC	CASSSLPYNEQFF	TRBJ2-1	TRBV7-3	-
TGTGCCAGCAGCGATCTCAGTAAACGGACAGGGGGTAGTTACGAGCAGTACTTC	CASSDLSKRTGGSYEQYF	TRBJ2-7	TRBV28	TRBD1
TGTGCCAGCAGCTTTGCGGGCTACGGGGGCGAGCAGTACTTC	CASSFAGYGGEQYF	TRBJ2-7	TRBV5-4	-
TGTGCCAGCAGCCAAGATCGGGCGGGAGGTCACACCGGGGAGCTGTTTTTT	CASSQDRAGGHTGELFF	TRBJ2-2	TRBV4-2	TRBD2
TGCGCCAGCAGCTTGACAGGGCACGACCCGAACACTGAAGCTTTCTTT	CASSLTGHDPNTEAFF	TRBJ1-1	TRBV5-1	-
TGTGCCAGCAGTCCGGGGGGGTATAACTATGGCTACACCTTC	CASSPGGYNYGYTF	TRBJ1-2	TRBV2	-
TGCAGCGTTGAAGAGGGTCGGGGTGGCTACACCTTC	CSVEEGRGGYTF	TRBJ1-2	TRBV29-1	-
TGTGCCAGCAGCCGAGGACAGGGGTACGAGCAGTACTTC	CASSRGQGYEQYF	TRBJ2-7	TRBV13	TRBD1
TGTGCCAGCAGTGACTCATTGGGAGCCGGGGAGCTGTTTTTT	CASSDSLGAGELFF	TRBJ2-2	TRBV6-4	-
TGTGCCAGCTACGGACAGGGGAACACTGAAGCTTTCTTT	CASYGQGNTEAFF	TRBJ1-1	TRBV19	TRBD1
TGTGCCAGCAGTGAGAGTGGACTTTCCTTC	CASSESGLSF	TRBJ1-2	TRBV2	-
TGCGCCAGCAGGGCGGAAACAGGGCTGCCCCCAGATACGCAGTATTTT	CASRAETGLPPDTQYF	TRBJ2-3	TRBV5-1	-
TGTGCCATCAGACCGGGACAGGGAGATCAGCCCCAGCATTTT	CAIRPGQGDQPQHF	TRBJ1-5	TRBV10-3	TRBD1
TGTGCCAGCAGCGATAAAACAGGGCGACGTTTACCCGGGGAGCTGTTTTTT	CASSDKTGRRLPGELFF	TRBJ2-2	TRBV5-4	-
TGTGCCAGCAGAAGACAGTTCAATCAGCCCCAGCATTTT	CASRRQFNQPQHF	TRBJ1-5	TRBV6-1	-
TGTGCCAGCAGCTCTCCGGGACAGGGTTGGGCTAACTATGGCTACACCTTC	CASSSPGQGWANYGYTF	TRBJ1-2	TRBV7-9	TRBD1
TGTGCCAGCAGCCCAACCCCCCGGGACAACTACGAGCAGTACTTC	CASSPTPRDNYEQYF	TRBJ2-7	TRBV7-6	-
TGTGCCAGCAGCCTCCTACAGGGGGACTTCTATGGCTACACCTTC	CASSLLQGDFYGYTF	TRBJ1-2	TRBV6-1	TRBD1
TGCGCCAGCAGCTCCCAAGCGGACAGGGTCCCTGAAGCTTTCTTT	CASSSQADRVPEAFF	TRBJ1-1	TRBV5-1	TRBD1
TGTGCCAGAAGCTTGGCGGGACTTCCCCTGAGCAATCAGCCCCAGCATTTT	CARSLAGLPLSNQPQHF	TRBJ1-5	TRBV5-3	-
TGTGCCAGCGTATTACTAAACTCCTACGAGCAGTACTTC	CASVLLNSYEQYF	TRBJ2-7	TRBV27	-
TGCGCCAGCAGCTTGGTTTTTCAGGGCATAGGGGAGACCCAGTACTTC	CASSLVFQGIGETQYF	TRBJ2-5	TRBV5-1	-
TGCGCCAGCAGCTTAGCAAGTCGGTCCTACGAGCAGTACTTC	CASSLASRSYEQYF	TRBJ2-7	TRBV5-1	-
TGTGCCAGTAGTTCCAGAGGCGCCTCTGGAAACACCATATATTTT	CASSSRGASGNTIYF	TRBJ1-3	TRBV19	-
TGTGCCAGCAGGGCACCGGGAGGCCGATCCTACGAGCAGTACTTC	CASRAPGGRSYEQYF	TRBJ2-7	TRBV6-5	TRBD2
TGTGCCAGCAGTTTATACGCGGCAGGGGGCGCGGAAGTCTACGAGCAGTACTTC	CASSLYAAGGAEVYEQYF	TRBJ2-7	TRBV28	TRBD1